The sequence of this T cell receptor (beta chain) was determined in a study of blood T cell repertoires in COVID-19. Sequencing was performed with immunoSEQ multiplex PCR; in TCRdb, only in-frame clones are kept and a portion is missing. Among about 39,000 clones listed, just under 95% were seen once. In germline, CDR1 is SGHDT, CDR2 YYEEEE. The CDR3 has 11 amino acids. Trimming left V 5 bases short and J 8 bases short, with 7 bases between. The material sequenced was peripheral blood. This receptor was identified in a human donor with active COVID-19. The donor label of this sample is uncertain. This chain connects TRBV5-6 to TRBJ1-4; D is unresolved. The CDR3 reads CASSLREKLFF. The DNA of the CDR3 is TGTGCCAGCAGTTTACGGGAAAAACTGTTTTTT. Supplemented by reference TRBV5-6 and TRBJ1-4, the full variable domain reads DAGVTQSPTHLIKTRGQQVTLRCSPKSGHDTVSWYQQALGQGPQFIFQYYEEEERQRGNFPDRFSGHQFPNYSSELNVNALLLGDSALYLCASSLREKLFFGSGTQLSVL.